Listed below are T cell receptor beta chains from one sample, sequenced in a study of technical replicates of blood from several donors. Clones were read by immunoSEQ multiplex PCR, and TCRdb kept only the in-frame ones, dropping some. In the table there are roughly 52,000 clones, roughly 95% of which are singletons. Sequencing was carried out using PBMCs. The receptors here all came from a human donor in good health. Some clones in this sample may be carry-over from other donors' samples. The CDR3 runs from the conserved cysteine through the conserved F or W. Each record gives: J gene, V gene, D gene, clone size, CDR3 protein, CDR3 DNA. D genes are given only for firm matches. A clone size is listed for some rows: how often the clone was seen (once, few, many), or a class if it is expanded.

TRBJ1-2	TRBV9	TRBD1	-	CASSPRQGAYYGYTF	TGTGCCAGCAGCCCAAGACAGGGGGCCTACTATGGCTACACCTTC
TRBJ2-7	TRBV7-2	-	-	CASSLPGLVPEQYF	TGTGCCAGCAGCTTACCGGGACTTGTTCCCGAGCAGTACTTC
TRBJ1-2	TRBV5-1	TRBD1	-	CASSRQGEGYTF	TGCGCCAGCAGCAGACAGGGCGAGGGCTACACCTTC
TRBJ2-7	TRBV6-4	-	-	CASRLPEQYF	TGTGCCAGCAGACTCCCCGAGCAGTACTTC
TRBJ2-3	TRBV6-1	TRBD1	-	CASSDRGPSDTQYF	TGTGCCAGCAGTGACAGGGGGCCTTCAGATACGCAGTATTTT
TRBJ2-1	TRBV6-5	TRBD2	-	CASSPWTSGRREQFF	TGTGCCAGCAGCCCGTGGACTAGCGGGAGGCGGGAGCAGTTCTTC
TRBJ1-1	TRBV6-4	-	-	CASRKGHTGNTEAFF	TGTGCCAGCAGGAAGGGACATACAGGGAACACTGAAGCTTTCTTT
TRBJ1-2	TRBV6-5	-	-	CASSYDLGRGAGYTF	TGTGCCAGCAGTTACGACTTGGGCAGGGGCGCAGGCTACACCTTC
TRBJ2-7	TRBV27	-	once	CASTDSSYEQYF	TGTGCCAGCACGGACAGTTCCTACGAGCAGTACTTC
TRBJ2-3	TRBV13	TRBD2	-	CASSARGGITDTQYF	TGTGCCAGCAGCGCTCGGGGGGGGATCACAGATACGCAGTATTTT
TRBJ1-1	TRBV19	-	once	CASSIAGAVTEAFF	TGTGCCAGTAGTATAGCTGGGGCAGTTACTGAAGCTTTCTTT
TRBJ2-6	TRBV6-5	-	-	CASSFGGPNVLTF	TGTGCCAGCAGTTTTGGCGGTCCCAACGTCCTGACTTTC
TRBJ2-6	TRBV15	TRBD1	-	CATSRGGQGLSGANVLTF	TGTGCCACCAGCAGAGGGGGACAGGGTCTGTCTGGGGCCAACGTCCTGACTTTC
TRBJ2-3	TRBV5-6	TRBD2	-	CASSLVSVAGWLNTQYF	TGTGCCAGCAGCTTAGTGTCGGTAGCGGGATGGTTAAATACGCAGTATTTT
TRBJ2-7	TRBV30	TRBD2	once	CAWSSGGSWGEQYF	TGTGCCTGGAGCTCGGGGGGTAGTTGGGGCGAGCAGTACTTC
TRBJ2-5	TRBV19	-	-	CASRQAGETQYF	TGTGCCAGCAGACAGGCGGGAGAGACCCAGTACTTC
TRBJ1-5	TRBV2	TRBD1	-	CASSRQGNDQPQHF	TGTGCCAGCAGTCGACAGGGAAACGATCAGCCCCAGCATTTT
TRBJ1-3	TRBV29-1	TRBD1	-	CSVTGGSGNTIYF	TGCAGCGTGACAGGGGGTTCTGGAAACACCATATATTTT
TRBJ2-7	TRBV11-1	TRBD1	-	CASSKGQTYEQYF	TGTGCCAGCAGTAAGGGACAGACCTACGAGCAGTACTTC
TRBJ1-2	TRBV5-3	-	-	CLVGAPGYTF	TGTCTCGTGGGGGCGCCTGGCTACACCTTC
TRBJ2-7	TRBV4-2	-	-	CASSHAGYEQYF	TGTGCCAGCAGCCATGCGGGCTACGAGCAGTACTTC
TRBJ2-1	TRBV2	TRBD2	-	CASSRTSGSSDEQFF	TGTGCCAGCAGTCGGACTAGCGGGAGTAGCGATGAGCAGTTCTTC
TRBJ1-1	TRBV5-4	-	-	CASSPFGQANTEAFF	TGTGCCAGCAGCCCGTTTGGCCAGGCGAACACTGAAGCTTTCTTT
TRBJ2-1	TRBV5-5	TRBD1	-	CASSWRTGGEQFF	TGTGCCAGCAGCTGGCGGACAGGAGGTGAGCAGTTCTTC
TRBJ2-1	TRBV7-2	-	-	CASSLGRRNEQFF	TGTGCCAGCAGCTTAGGCCGGAGGAATGAGCAGTTCTTC
TRBJ2-7	TRBV6-5	TRBD1	-	CASSYSSGTGGAEQYF	TGTGCCAGCAGTTACTCGTCGGGCACAGGGGGCGCCGAGCAGTACTTC
TRBJ2-4	TRBV4-1	TRBD1	-	CASTTTGGKNIQYF	TGCGCCAGCACCACCACAGGGGGGAAAAACATTCAGTACTTC
TRBJ2-1	TRBV9	-	once	CASSAVDNEQFF	TGTGCCAGCAGCGCGGTCGACAATGAGCAGTTCTTC
TRBJ1-1	TRBV14	TRBD1	-	CASSPWDRNTEAFF	TGTGCCAGCAGCCCCTGGGACAGAAACACTGAAGCTTTCTTT
TRBJ2-5	TRBV19	TRBD2	-	CASHSGGIQETQYF	TGTGCCAGTCATAGCGGGGGGATCCAAGAGACCCAGTACTTC
TRBJ2-7	TRBV6-5	TRBD2	-	CASSYSIAGAYEQYF	TGTGCCAGCAGTTACTCAATAGCGGGGGCATACGAGCAGTACTTC
TRBJ2-1	TRBV10-3	TRBD2	-	CAISEGRLAENNEQFF	TGTGCCATCAGTGAAGGGAGACTAGCGGAGAACAATGAGCAGTTCTTC
TRBJ1-5	TRBV15	TRBD1	-	CATSDRDRGVPSQPQHF	TGTGCCACCAGCGACCGGGACAGGGGAGTTCCAAGTCAGCCCCAGCATTTT
TRBJ2-3	TRBV14	-	-	CASSLNYGTFSTDTQYF	TGTGCCAGCAGCCTTAACTATGGGACTTTTAGCACAGATACGCAGTATTTT
TRBJ2-3	TRBV27	TRBD2	-	CASSLQLAGLTDTQYF	TGTGCCAGCAGTTTACAACTAGCGGGTCTCACAGATACGCAGTATTTT
TRBJ2-5	TRBV9	-	-	CASSVVWLARAQYF	TGTGCCAGCAGCGTAGTTTGGTTAGCGAGGGCCCAGTACTTC
TRBJ1-5	TRBV12-5	-	-	CASGLVRGDSNQPQHF	TGTGCTAGTGGTTTGGTACGGGGGGATAGCAATCAGCCCCAGCATTTT
TRBJ1-3	TRBV4-1	-	-	CASSLTPSDYSGNTIYF	TGCGCCAGCAGCCTAACTCCGTCGGACTACTCTGGAAACACCATATATTTT
TRBJ1-5	TRBV2	-	-	CASRAGEGNQPQHF	TGTGCCAGCAGGGCGGGGGAAGGCAATCAGCCCCAGCATTTT
TRBJ1-6	TRBV25-1	TRBD1	-	CASSAQDRVSPLHF	TGTGCCAGCAGTGCCCAGGACAGGGTTTCACCCCTCCACTTT
TRBJ2-3	TRBV19	-	-	CASSSDRITDTQYF	TGTGCCAGTAGCTCGGACAGAATTACAGATACGCAGTATTTT
TRBJ2-2	TRBV5-4	TRBD1	once	CASSRDSGTGELFF	TGTGCCAGCAGCAGGGACAGTGGCACCGGGGAGCTGTTTTTT
TRBJ1-6	TRBV7-2	-	-	CASSLMEDSPLHF	TGTGCCAGCAGCTTAATGGAGGATTCACCCCTCCACTTT
TRBJ1-1	TRBV4-3	-	-	CASSQDFGGNTEAFF	TGCGCCAGCAGCCAAGATTTCGGTGGGAACACTGAAGCTTTCTTT
TRBJ1-2	TRBV13	-	-	CASSAYRSPIHINYGYTF	TGTGCCAGCAGCGCGTACAGGTCCCCAATTCATATTAACTATGGCTACACCTTC
TRBJ2-5	TRBV5-1	-	few	CASSLGAGETQYF	TGCGCCAGCAGCTTGGGAGCGGGAGAGACCCAGTACTTC
TRBJ1-5	TRBV6-4	TRBD1	-	CASSPGTGGQPQHF	TGTGCCAGCAGTCCCGGGACAGGAGGTCAGCCCCAGCATTTT
TRBJ2-1	TRBV20-1	-	-	CSLARGNEQFF	TGCAGCCTCGCCAGGGGCAATGAGCAGTTCTTC
TRBJ2-1	TRBV4-3	-	-	CASSQWAGGEQFF	TGCGCCAGCAGCCAATGGGCCGGGGGTGAGCAGTTCTTC
TRBJ2-1	TRBV30	-	once	CAWSPGSYNEQFF	TGTGCCTGGAGTCCCGGGTCGTACAATGAGCAGTTCTTC
TRBJ2-7	TRBV4-1	TRBD2	-	CASSQGASGLYEQYF	TGCGCCAGCAGCCAAGGGGCTAGCGGGTTGTACGAGCAGTACTTC
TRBJ2-7	TRBV10-3	TRBD2	-	CAISGPDGRYAYEQYF	TGTGCCATCAGTGGACCCGACGGGAGGTATGCCTACGAGCAGTACTTC
TRBJ2-1	TRBV4-1	-	-	CASSSRLIGVNEQFF	TGCGCCAGCAGCTCGAGACTTATCGGGGTTAATGAGCAGTTCTTC
TRBJ1-2	TRBV2	-	-	CATQGSADGYTF	TGTGCCACCCAAGGGAGTGCCGATGGCTACACCTTC